The 7 T cell receptor beta chains given below trace back to one sample, sequenced in a study of CD8+CD57+ T cells in acquired aplastic anemia. Profiling that covered TCR beta VDJ and CDR3 relied on genomic DNA as its template. A single record per CDR3 protein comes from TCRdb applying MiXCR to the reads. The table includes roughly 280,000 distinct CDR3 sequences, 50% to 65% detected once. The patients chosen for sequencing had shown expansion of CD8+CD57+ cells (detected by flow cytometry). The sequenced sample consisted of sorted CD4+, CD8+, or CD8+CD57+ T cells (not recorded which) from PBMCs. The receptors stem from a human donor with aplastic anemia.

The V gene is TRBV2, the J gene TRBJ1-5; no reliable D call. In germline, CDR1 is SNHLY, CDR2 FYNNEI. The germline V and J ends were trimmed by 6 bases and 0 bases, with 9 bases remaining between them. The CDR3 loop spans 14 amino acids. CDR3: CASRSQTSNQPQHF. The CDR3 DNA reads TGTGCCAGCAGGAGCCAGACTAGCAATCAGCCCCAGCATTTT.

In this sample, this clonotype turned up many times. The J gene is TRBJ2-3, the V gene TRBV7-9, with D possibly called TRBD1 or TRBD2 (5 bases each). Germline CDR1 reads SEHNR; CDR2 reads FQNEAQ (reference sequence). V shed 5 bases and J shed 1 base, with 16 bases lying between them. The CDR3 runs 16 residues. CDR3 residues: CASSVVRGRGTDTQYF. The CDR3 DNA reads as TGTGCCAGCAGCGTCGTGAGGGGTAGGGGCACAGATACGCAGTATTTT. Based on the CDR3 plus reference TRBV7-9 and TRBJ2-3, the full variable domain is DTGVSQNPRHKITKRGQNVTFRCDPISEHNRLYWYRQTLGQGPEFLTYFQNEAQLEKSRLLSDRFSAERPKGSFSTLEIQRTEQGDSAMYLCASSVVRGRGTDTQYFGPGTRLTVL.

This clonotype was detected only a few times. A read error is possible here, since a much larger clone lies one base away. J is TRBJ2-1 and V is TRBV10-2, with 10 bases that match TRBD2. Trimming took 5 bases from V and 10 from J; bases not matched to a gene: 8. CDR3 size: 14 residues. Germline-derived CDR1 and CDR2 are WSHSY and SAAADI. DNA for the CDR3: TGCGCCAGCAGTCGAGCGGGAGGGCCGCGGGAGCAGTTCTTC. Protein product: CASSRAGGPREQFF.

The rearrangement joins TRBV7-6 to TRBJ1-2; D might be TRBD1 (5 bases). Per the germline V gene, CDR1 is SGHVS and CDR2 is FNYEAQ. Trimming took off 5 bases at V and 5 bases at J, with 12 bases between the two ends. The CDR3 totals 13 residues. CDR3: CASSPGGVYGYTF. DNA of the CDR3: TGTGCCAGCAGCCCGGGGGGGGTATATGGCTACACCTTC.

At least ten counts were recorded for this clonotype. The chain combines TRBV6-4 with TRBJ2-1, with 9 bases aligning to TRBD1. The CDR3 is 13 amino acids. Unmatched junction bases numbered 10, after V lost 10 bases and J lost 9 bases. Germline V gene lookup returns CDR1 MRHNA and CDR2 SNTAGT. For the CDR3, the DNA is TGTGCCACCAGCCGGGACAGGGCTTTTGAGCAGTTCTTC. It translates to CATSRDRAFEQFF.

The chain uses TRBV2 and TRBJ2-5, with TRBD2 identical over 14 bases. Germline CDR1 reads SNHLY; CDR2 reads FYNNEI. The CDR3 consists of 14 residues. V shed 6 bases, J shed 7 bases, and the junction held 4 bases outside the gene matches. CDR3 sequence reads: CASSSGLAGGTQYF. The CDR3 region has the DNA TGTGCCAGCAGCTCCGGACTAGCGGGAGGGACCCAGTACTTC.

The CDR3 DNA sequence: TGTGCCAGTAGTAAAGGACAGGGTCGGGAAGCTTTCTTT. Its protein product is CASSKGQGREAFF. J is TRBJ1-1 and V is TRBV19; 8 positions agree with TRBD1. The CDR3 spans 13 residues. The junction had 6 bases not matched to a gene; V was cut back by 4 bases and J by 8 bases. From germline, CDR1 is LNHDA and CDR2 SQIVND (reference sequence).